Sequencing of this T cell receptor beta chain was carried out in a study of cytomegalovirus exposure and HLA in healthy donors. Turning to this clone: The antigen is unknown.

The J segment lost 9 bases and the V segment lost 3 bases, leaving 5 bases of the junction unmatched. Looked up from germline, CDR1 is LNHDA and CDR2 is SQIVND (reference sequence). The CDR3 loop spans 13 amino acids. It was with 60 Vbeta and 13 Jbeta primers that the PCR ran. TCRdb's table, derived via immunoSEQ multiplex PCR, lists solely in-frame clones and lacks some. The sample has 170,000 or so clones, 80% seen once. Study conclusions and caveats: As a later analysis revealed, most CMV-associated TCR beta chains appeared HLA-restricted. With later analysis, a missense DCLRE1C variant became linked to TCR beta V- and J-gene trimming. A later analysis associated 15,000 or so TCR beta sequences with HLA alleles at a 0.05 false discovery rate. The study reported that TCR beta sequences accurately predicted HLA-A and HLA-B alleles in most subjects.

The TCR was taken from a woman aged 50 to 65 in good health and CMV-seropositive. The sequenced material came from PBMCs. The chain combines TRBV19 with TRBJ2-1; 7 nucleotides line up with TRBD2. CDR3: CASSMAGGTEQFF. The CDR3 DNA reads as TGTGCCAGTAGTATGGCCGGGGGGACTGAGCAGTTCTTC. The full variable domain, in which reference TRBV19 and TRBJ2-1 provide the parts outside the CDR3, is DGGITQSPKYLFRKEGQNVTLSCEQNLNHDAMYWYRQDPGQGLRLIYYSQIVNDFQKGDIAEGYSVSREKKESFPLTVTSAQKNPTAFYLCASSMAGGTEQFFGPGTRLTVL.